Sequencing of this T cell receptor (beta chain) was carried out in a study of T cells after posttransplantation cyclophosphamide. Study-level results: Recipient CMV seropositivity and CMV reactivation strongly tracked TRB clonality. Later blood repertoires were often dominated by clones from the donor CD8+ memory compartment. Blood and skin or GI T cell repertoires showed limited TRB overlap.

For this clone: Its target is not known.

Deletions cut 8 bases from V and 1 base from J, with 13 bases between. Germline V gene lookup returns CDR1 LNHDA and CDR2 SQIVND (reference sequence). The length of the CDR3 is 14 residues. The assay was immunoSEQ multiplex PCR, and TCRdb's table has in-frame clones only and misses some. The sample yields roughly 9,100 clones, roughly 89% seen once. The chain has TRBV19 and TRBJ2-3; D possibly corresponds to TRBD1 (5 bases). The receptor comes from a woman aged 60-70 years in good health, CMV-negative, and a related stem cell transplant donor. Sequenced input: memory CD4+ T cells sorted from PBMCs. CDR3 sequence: CASRRQGGTDTQYF. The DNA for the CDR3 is TGTGCCAGTCGAAGGCAGGGCGGCACAGATACGCAGTATTTT.